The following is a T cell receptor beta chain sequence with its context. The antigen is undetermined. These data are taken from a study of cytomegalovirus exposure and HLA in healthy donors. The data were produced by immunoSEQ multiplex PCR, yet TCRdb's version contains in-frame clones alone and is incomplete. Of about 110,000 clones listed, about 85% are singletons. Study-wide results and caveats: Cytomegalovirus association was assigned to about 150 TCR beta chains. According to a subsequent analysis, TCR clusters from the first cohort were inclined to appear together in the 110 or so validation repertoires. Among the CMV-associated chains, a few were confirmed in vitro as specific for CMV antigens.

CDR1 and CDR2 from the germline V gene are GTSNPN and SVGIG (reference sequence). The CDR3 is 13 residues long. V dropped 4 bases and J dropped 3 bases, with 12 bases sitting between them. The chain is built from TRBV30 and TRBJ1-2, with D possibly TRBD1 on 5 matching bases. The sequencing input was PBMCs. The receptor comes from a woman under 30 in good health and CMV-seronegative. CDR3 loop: CAWTLGGDYGYTF. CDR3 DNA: TGTGCCTGGACTCTGGGAGGGGACTATGGCTACACCTTC.